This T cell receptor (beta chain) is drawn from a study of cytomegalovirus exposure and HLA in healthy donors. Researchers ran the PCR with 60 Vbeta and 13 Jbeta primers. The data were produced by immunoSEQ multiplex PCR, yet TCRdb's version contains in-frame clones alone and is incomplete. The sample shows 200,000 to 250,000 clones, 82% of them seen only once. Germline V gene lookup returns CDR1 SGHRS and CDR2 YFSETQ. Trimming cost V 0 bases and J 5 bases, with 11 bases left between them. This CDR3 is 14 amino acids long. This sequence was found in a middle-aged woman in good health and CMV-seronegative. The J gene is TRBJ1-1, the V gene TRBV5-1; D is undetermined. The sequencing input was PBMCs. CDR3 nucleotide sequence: TGCGCCAGCAGCTTGGAAGTTACGGGGACTGAAGCTTTCTTT. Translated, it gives CASSLEVTGTEAFF.